These 6 T cell receptor beta chains were all obtained from the same sample, sequenced in a study of human T cells and chemical hapten exposure (dated by TCRdb to 2020 to 2023). Interpreted using the paper, the time point label stands for: pre-sensitization, week 0. The sample's treatment or condition label, in plain terms: therapeutic diphenylcyclopropenone sensitization with weekly scalp DPC. Libraries came from RACE. The reads were generated on a NextSeq 500. Using fastp at Q25 and MiXCR, TCRdb reprocessed the public reads and kept productive beta chains. Each entry merges the rows of one CDR3 protein and shows their most common DNA and genes. The sample data list 300,000 to 450,000 distinct CDR3 sequences, and approximately 5.1% of these were observed just once. The ten largest clones add up to approximately 2.4% of the sample. Here the sequenced sample was whole blood, taken in connection with sensitization to the hapten diphenylcyclopropenone (DPC). These receptors all stem from a woman aged 45-65 years with alopecia areata. Some clones in this sample may be carry-over from other donors' samples.

This clonotype turned up a few times. CDR3 sequence: CASSLGHPDTEAFF. As DNA, the CDR3 is TGTGCCAGCAGTTTGGGGCACCCGGACACTGAAGCTTTCTTT. The V gene is TRBV12-3 or TRBV12-4, the J gene TRBJ1-1, with D perhaps TRBD1 (5 bases). Trimming pared 3 bases from V and 3 bases from J, leaving 11 bases between. The length of the CDR3 is 14 residues.

This clonotype turned up a few times. The gene calls are TRBV20-1 and TRBJ2-3, with 11 nucleotides matching TRBD2. J lost 5 bases, V lost 3 bases, and 10 bases had no gene match. Looked up from germline, CDR1 is DFQATT and CDR2 is SNEGSKA (reference sequence). There are 16 residues in the CDR3. The CDR3 reads CSARGGLAGVEDTQYF. The CDR3 nucleotides read TGCAGTGCTAGGGGTGGACTAGCGGGCGTGGAAGATACGCAGTATTTT.

The chain uses TRBV29-1 and TRBJ1-2; D ambiguous. Germline V gives CDR1 SQVTM, CDR2 ANQGSEA. The CDR3 is 11 residues long. Trimming cost V 1 base and J 7 bases, with 7 bases left between them. CDR3 protein: CSVEVRGGYTF. CDR3 coding DNA: TGCAGCGTTGAAGTAAGAGGTGGCTACACCTTC.

At least ten counts were recorded for this clonotype. J is TRBJ2-1 and V is TRBV15; D possibly corresponds to TRBD2 (5 bases). CDR1 is LNHNV, CDR2 YYDKDF, per germline (reference sequence). Deletions cut 8 bases from V and 4 bases from J, with 12 bases between. This CDR3 spans 13 amino acids. This CDR3 reads CATGVERYNEQFF. CDR3 bases: TGTGCCACCGGAGTGGAGCGGTACAATGAGCAGTTCTTC. The complete variable domain, with remaining parts taken from reference TRBV15 and TRBJ2-1, reads DAMVIQNPRYQVTQFGKPVTLSCSQTLNHNVMYWYQQKSSQAPKLLFHYYDKDFNNEADTPDNFQSRRPNTSFCFLDIRSPGLGDTAMYLCATGVERYNEQFFGPGTRLTVL.

The chain employs TRBV6-2 or TRBV6-3 and TRBJ2-1, with TRBD2 matching over 9 bases. V lost 6 bases to trimming and J lost 9 bases; unmatched junction nucleotides: 12. The CDR3 covers 15 residues. Germline CDR1 MNHEY, CDR2 SVGEGT. CDR3: CASRPAGGILGEQFF. As DNA, the CDR3 is TGTGCCAGCAGACCAGCGGGAGGAATCCTCGGTGAGCAGTTCTTC.

The V and J genes are TRBV10-1 and TRBJ1-5, with unresolved D. V lost 3 bases and J 6 bases, leaving 15 bases between the germline ends. Germline V lookup: CDR1 WNHNN, CDR2 SYGVQD (reference sequence). The CDR3 runs to 15 residues. CDR3 in amino acids: CASSDIRLPIQPQHF. DNA for the CDR3: TGCGCCAGCAGTGACATTAGGTTACCGATTCAGCCCCAGCATTTT.